This TCR beta chain was obtained from a study of Graves' ophthalmopathy and Graves' hyperthyroidism. Study-wide background: Hyperthyroidism counted as stable given no ophthalmopathy within 18 months of follow-up. Study-wide results and limits: In separating ophthalmopathy from stable hyperthyroidism, a 13-signature model achieved less than 90% sensitivity and around 80% specificity. Blood also held most thyroid clonotypes expanded above 0.001 frequency.

This clonotype was observed at least ten times. Its target is not known. Exclusion criteria comprised other autoimmune diseases, uncontrolled infections, pregnancy or lactation in patients. The study amplified TCR beta CDR3 regions using RNA transcripts. HTBI primers were employed in first-round RT-PCR, then a second-round multiplex PCR followed. TCRdb used MiXCR to reprocess the multiplex PCR reads, holding one entry per CDR3 protein. The sample includes about 1.1 million distinct CDR3 sequences, approximately 35% of them seen just once. The germline V and J ends were trimmed by 0 bases and 5 bases, with 15 bases remaining between them. CDR1 is SGHKS and CDR2 is YYEKEE in the germline V gene (reference sequence). The CDR3 has 15 amino acids.

The V and J genes are TRBV5-5 and TRBJ2-7, with a tentative D call TRBD1 (5 bases). Input material: peripheral blood or thyroid tissue (not recorded which). This clonotype was obtained from an adult man with Graves' hyperthyroidism. CDR3 nucleotides: TGTGCCAGCAGCTTGGATCAGGACATCGGGCACGAGCAGTACTTC. Encoded protein: CASSLDQDIGHEQYF.